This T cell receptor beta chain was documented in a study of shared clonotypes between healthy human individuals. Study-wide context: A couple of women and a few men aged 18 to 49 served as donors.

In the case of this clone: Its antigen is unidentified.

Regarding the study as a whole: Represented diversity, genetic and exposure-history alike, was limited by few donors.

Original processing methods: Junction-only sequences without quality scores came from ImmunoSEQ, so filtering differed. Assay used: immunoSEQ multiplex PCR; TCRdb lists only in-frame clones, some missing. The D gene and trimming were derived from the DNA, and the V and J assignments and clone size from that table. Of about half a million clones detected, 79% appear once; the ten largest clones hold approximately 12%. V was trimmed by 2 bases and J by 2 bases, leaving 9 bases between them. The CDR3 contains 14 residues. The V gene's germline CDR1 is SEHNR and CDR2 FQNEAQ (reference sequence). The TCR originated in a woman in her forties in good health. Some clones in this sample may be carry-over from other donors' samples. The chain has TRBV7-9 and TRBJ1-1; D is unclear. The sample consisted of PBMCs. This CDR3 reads CASSLMLINTEAFF. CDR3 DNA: TGTGCCAGCAGCTTAATGCTTATAAACACTGAAGCTTTCTTT. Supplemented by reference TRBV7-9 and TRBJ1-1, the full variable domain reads DTGVSQNPRHKITKRGQNVTFRCDPISEHNRLYWYRQTLGQGPEFLTYFQNEAQLEKSRLLSDRFSAERPKGSFSTLEIQRTEQGDSAMYLCASSLMLINTEAFFGQGTRLTVV.